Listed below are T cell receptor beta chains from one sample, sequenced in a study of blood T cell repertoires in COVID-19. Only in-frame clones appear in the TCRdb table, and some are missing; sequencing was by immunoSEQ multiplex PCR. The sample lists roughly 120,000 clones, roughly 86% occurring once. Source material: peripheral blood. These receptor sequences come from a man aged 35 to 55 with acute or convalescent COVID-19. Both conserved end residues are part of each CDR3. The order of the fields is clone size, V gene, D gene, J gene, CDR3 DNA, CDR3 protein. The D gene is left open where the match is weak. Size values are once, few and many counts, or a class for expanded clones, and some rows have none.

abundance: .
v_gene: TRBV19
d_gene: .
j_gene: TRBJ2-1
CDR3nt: TGTGCCAGTAGTACAGACAGTCAGGTAAACAATGAGCAGTTCTTC
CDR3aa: CASSTDSQVNNEQFF

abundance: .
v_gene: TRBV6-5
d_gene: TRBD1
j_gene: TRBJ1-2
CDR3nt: TGTGCCAGCAGGGCACAGGGGGCGCGGTATGGCTACACCTTC
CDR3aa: CASRAQGARYGYTF

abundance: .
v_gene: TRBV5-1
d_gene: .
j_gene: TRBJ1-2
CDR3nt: TGCGCCAGCAGCTTGGCCTTTGGGGGGATCTATGGCTACACCTTC
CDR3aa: CASSLAFGGIYGYTF

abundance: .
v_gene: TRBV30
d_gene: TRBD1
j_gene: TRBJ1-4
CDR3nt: TGTGCCTGTCCCGGGACAGGGGGCCCTAATGAAAAACTGTTTTTT
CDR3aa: CACPGTGGPNEKLFF

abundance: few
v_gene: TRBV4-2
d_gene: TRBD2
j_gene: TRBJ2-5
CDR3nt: TGTGCCAGCAAACCTGAGACTAGCGGGGGGTCCCGGTCGGAGACCCAGTACTTC
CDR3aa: CASKPETSGGSRSETQYF

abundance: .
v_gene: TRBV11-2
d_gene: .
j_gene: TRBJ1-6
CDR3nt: TGTGCCAGCAGCTTAGTGTCAGGTGGGAATTCACCCCTCCACTTT
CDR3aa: CASSLVSGGNSPLHF

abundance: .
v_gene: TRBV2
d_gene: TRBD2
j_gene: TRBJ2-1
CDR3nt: TGTGCCAGCAGTAATGGACTAGCCCACAATGAGCAGTTCTTC
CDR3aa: CASSNGLAHNEQFF

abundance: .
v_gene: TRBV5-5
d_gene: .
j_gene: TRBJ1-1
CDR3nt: TGTGCCAGCAGCTTGAGAGCTGAAGCTTTCTTT
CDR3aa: CASSLRAEAFF

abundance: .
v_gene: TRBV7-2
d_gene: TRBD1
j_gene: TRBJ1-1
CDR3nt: TGTGCCAGCAGCTTCCGGACAGGGGGCAAAGGGGAAGCTTTCTTT
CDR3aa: CASSFRTGGKGEAFF

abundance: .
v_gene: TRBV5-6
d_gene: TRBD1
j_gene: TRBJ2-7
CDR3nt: TGTGCCAGCACCCGACAGGGAACCTACGAGCAGTACTTC
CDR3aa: CASTRQGTYEQYF

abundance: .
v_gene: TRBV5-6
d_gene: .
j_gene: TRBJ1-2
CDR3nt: TGTGCCAGCGGTTCGGCCGAGGACAGAGTCCAAATTATCTATGGCTACACCTTC
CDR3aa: CASGSAEDRVQIIYGYTF

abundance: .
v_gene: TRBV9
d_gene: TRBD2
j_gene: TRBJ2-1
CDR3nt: TGTGCCAGCAGCGTAGAAGCGGGGGGGCCGTATGAGCAGTTCTTC
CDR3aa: CASSVEAGGPYEQFF

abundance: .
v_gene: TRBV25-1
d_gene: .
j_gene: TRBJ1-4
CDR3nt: TGTGCCAGCAGTACACTTACAGGACCCGCAACTAATGAAAAACTGTTTTTT
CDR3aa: CASSTLTGPATNEKLFF

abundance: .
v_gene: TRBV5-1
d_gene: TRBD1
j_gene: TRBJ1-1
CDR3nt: TGCGCCAGCAGCTCACAGGGGACGGGCACTGAAGCTTTCTTT
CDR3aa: CASSSQGTGTEAFF

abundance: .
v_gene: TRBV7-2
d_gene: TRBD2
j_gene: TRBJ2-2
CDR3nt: TGTGCCAGCAGCTTTACGGGAGGCACCGGGGAGCTGTTTTTT
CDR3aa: CASSFTGGTGELFF

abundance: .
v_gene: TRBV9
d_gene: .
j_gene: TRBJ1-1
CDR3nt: TGTGCCAGCAGCTCGGGTAGGGGTTTGACTGAAGCTTTCTTT
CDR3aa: CASSSGRGLTEAFF

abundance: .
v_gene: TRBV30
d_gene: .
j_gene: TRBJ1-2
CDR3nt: TGTGCCTGGGCGCGGAGAAACTATGGCTACACCTTC
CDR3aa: CAWARRNYGYTF

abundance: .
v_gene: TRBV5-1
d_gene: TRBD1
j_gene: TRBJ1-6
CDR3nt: TGCGCCAGCCATCCTAGGACAGGGAGCGGAGGGCTCCACTTT
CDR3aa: CASHPRTGSGGLHF

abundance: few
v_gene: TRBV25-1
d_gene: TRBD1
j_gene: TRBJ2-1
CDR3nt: TGTGCCAGCAGTGGACAGGGGGTAGATGAGCAGTTCTTC
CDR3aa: CASSGQGVDEQFF

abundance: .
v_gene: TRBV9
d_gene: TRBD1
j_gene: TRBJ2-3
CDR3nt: TGTGCCAGCAGCGTAGAGGGACAGCACACAGATACGCAGTATTTT
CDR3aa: CASSVEGQHTDTQYF

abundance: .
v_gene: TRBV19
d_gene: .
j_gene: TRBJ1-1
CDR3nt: TGTGCCACCACTAGGAACACTGAAGCTTTCTTT
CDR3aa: CATTRNTEAFF

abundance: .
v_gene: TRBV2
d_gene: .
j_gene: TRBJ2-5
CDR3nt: TGTGCCAGCAGCTCCGAAGAGACCCAGTACTTC
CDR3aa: CASSSEETQYF

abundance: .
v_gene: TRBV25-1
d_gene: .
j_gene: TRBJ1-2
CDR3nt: TGTGCCAGCCGTAAGGGGGGGTCGGATGGCTACACCTTC
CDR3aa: CASRKGGSDGYTF

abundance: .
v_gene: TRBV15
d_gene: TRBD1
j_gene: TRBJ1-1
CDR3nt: TGTGCCACCAGCAGAGCCGGACAGGGGTGGACTGAAGCTTTCTTT
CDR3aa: CATSRAGQGWTEAFF

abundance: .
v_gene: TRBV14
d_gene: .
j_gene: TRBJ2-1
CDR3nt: TGTGCCAGCAGCCAAGGCCCAGGGTGGAATGAGCAGTTCTTC
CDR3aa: CASSQGPGWNEQFF

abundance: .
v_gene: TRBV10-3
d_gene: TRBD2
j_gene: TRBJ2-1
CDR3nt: TGTGCCACCAATAGCGGGGGGTCTTACAATGAGCAGTTCTTC
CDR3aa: CATNSGGSYNEQFF

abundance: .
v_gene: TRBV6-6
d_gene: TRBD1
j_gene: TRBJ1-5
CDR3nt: TGTGCCAGCAGCCCGGACAGGGGTACCAATCAGCCCCAGCATTTT
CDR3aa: CASSPDRGTNQPQHF

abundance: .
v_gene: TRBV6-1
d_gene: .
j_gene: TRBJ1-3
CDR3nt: TGTGCCAGCAGTGATGGACAGTCCTCTGGAAACACCATATATTTT
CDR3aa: CASSDGQSSGNTIYF

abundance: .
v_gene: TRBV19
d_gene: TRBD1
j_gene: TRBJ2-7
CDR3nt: TGTGCCAGTAGTGATGACTGGACAGGGGGAAAGCAGTACTTC
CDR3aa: CASSDDWTGGKQYF

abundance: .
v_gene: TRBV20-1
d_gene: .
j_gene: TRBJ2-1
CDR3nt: TGCAGTGCTAGTACCTTTGCGGGTTCTCAGGAGCAGTTCTTC
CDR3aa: CSASTFAGSQEQFF

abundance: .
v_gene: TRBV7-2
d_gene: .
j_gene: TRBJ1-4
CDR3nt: TGTGCCAGCAGCACAGAAGTTGCAACTAATGAAAAACTGTTTTTT
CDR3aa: CASSTEVATNEKLFF

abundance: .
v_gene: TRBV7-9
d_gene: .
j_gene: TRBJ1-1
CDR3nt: TGTGCCAGCAGCTTAAAGGGGCCGGCCGAAGCTTTCTTT
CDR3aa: CASSLKGPAEAFF

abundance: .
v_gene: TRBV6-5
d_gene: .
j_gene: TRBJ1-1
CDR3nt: TGTGCCAGCAGTTACCAAGGGGGAAGGGGTGAAGCTTTCTTT
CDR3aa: CASSYQGGRGEAFF

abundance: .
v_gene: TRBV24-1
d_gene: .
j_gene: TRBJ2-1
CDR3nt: TGTGCCACCAGTGACACAGGGAATTCGGTATACAATGAGCAGTTCTTC
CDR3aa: CATSDTGNSVYNEQFF

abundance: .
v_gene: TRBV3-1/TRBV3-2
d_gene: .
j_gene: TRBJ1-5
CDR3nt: TGTGCCAGCAGCCAAGGTAAAGGGGCCAATCAGCCCCAGCATTTT
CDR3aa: CASSQGKGANQPQHF

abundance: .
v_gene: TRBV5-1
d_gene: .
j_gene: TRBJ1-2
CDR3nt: TGCGCCAGCAGCCTGGACACGTATGGCTACACCTTC
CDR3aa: CASSLDTYGYTF

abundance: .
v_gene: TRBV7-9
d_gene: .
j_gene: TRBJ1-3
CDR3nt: TGTGCCAGCAGCGACACAAGGGGCTCTGGAAACACCATATATTTT
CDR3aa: CASSDTRGSGNTIYF

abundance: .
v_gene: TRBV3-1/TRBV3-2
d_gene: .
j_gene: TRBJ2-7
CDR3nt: TGTGCCAGCAGCCAAAGCAACGAGCAGTACTTC
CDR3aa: CASSQSNEQYF

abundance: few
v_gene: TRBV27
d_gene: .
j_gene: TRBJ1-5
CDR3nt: TGTGCCAGCAGTCCGACGGGGAATCAGCCCCAGCATTTT
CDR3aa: CASSPTGNQPQHF

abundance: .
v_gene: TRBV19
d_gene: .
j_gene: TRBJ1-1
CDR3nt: TGTGCCAGTAGTATCAAGACAGGCCACAACACTGAAGCTTTCTTT
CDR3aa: CASSIKTGHNTEAFF

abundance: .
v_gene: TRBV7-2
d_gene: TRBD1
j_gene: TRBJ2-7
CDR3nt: TGTGCCAGCAGTCTCGGACAGGGGAACTACGAGCAGTACTTC
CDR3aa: CASSLGQGNYEQYF

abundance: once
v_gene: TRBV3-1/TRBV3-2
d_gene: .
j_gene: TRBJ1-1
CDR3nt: TGTGCCAGCAGCCGCCTGGGGGGACCCGAAGCTTTCTTT
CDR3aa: CASSRLGGPEAFF

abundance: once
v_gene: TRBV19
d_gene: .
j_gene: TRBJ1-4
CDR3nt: TGTGCCAGTAGCCAAGGGGCTGGTGAAAAACTGTTTTTT
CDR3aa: CASSQGAGEKLFF

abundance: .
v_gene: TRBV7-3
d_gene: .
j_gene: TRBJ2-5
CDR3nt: TGTGCCAGCAGCTTAACGGGGGCAGGAGAGACCCAGTACTTC
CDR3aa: CASSLTGAGETQYF

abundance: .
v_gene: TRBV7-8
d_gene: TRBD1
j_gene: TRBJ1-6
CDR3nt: TGTGCCAGCAGCTACGGGACAGGAAGCTCCTATAATTCACCCCTCCACTTT
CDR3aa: CASSYGTGSSYNSPLHF

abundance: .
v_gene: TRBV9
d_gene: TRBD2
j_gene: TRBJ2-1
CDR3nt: TGTGCCAGCAGCGCGGAACTAGCGGGAGGGAGTGAGCAGTTCTTC
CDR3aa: CASSAELAGGSEQFF

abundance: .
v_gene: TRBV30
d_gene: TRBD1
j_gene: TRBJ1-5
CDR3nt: TGTGCCTGGAGTGGGACAGGGGGCCGGGATCAGCCCCAGCATTTT
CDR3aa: CAWSGTGGRDQPQHF

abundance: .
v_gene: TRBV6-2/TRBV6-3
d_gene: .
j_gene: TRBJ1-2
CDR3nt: TGTGCCAGCAGCCATCGGGACAACCAAATTTCGGACTATGGCTACACCTTC
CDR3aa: CASSHRDNQISDYGYTF

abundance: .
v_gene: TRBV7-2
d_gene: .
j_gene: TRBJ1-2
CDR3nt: TGTGCCAGCAGCTCAGATGTGTCAGGGTGGGATGGCTACACCTTC
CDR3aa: CASSSDVSGWDGYTF

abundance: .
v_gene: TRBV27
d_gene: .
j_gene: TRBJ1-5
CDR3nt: TGTGCCAGCAGTTTAGAGGGTGTTCAGCCCCAGCATTTT
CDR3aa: CASSLEGVQPQHF

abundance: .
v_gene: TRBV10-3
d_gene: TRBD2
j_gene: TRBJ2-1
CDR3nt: TGTGCCATCAGTACTGCCGGGACTAGCGGGGGGGTTTTAGGTGAGCAGTTCTTC
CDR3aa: CAISTAGTSGGVLGEQFF

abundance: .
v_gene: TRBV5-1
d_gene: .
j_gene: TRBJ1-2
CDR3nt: TGCGCCAGCAGCTCGGACACTAACTATGGCTACACCTTC
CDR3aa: CASSSDTNYGYTF

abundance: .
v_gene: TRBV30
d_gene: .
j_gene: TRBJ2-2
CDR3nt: TGTGCCTGGAGACGTACTCCGAACACCGGGGAGCTGTTTTTT
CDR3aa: CAWRRTPNTGELFF